The 28 T cell receptor beta chains below were found in one sample sequenced in a study of blood T cell repertoires in COVID-19. TCRdb's table, derived via immunoSEQ multiplex PCR, lists solely in-frame clones and lacks some. The data contain 190,000 or so clones, more than 75% of them singletons. The sample was peripheral blood. These receptors all stem from a woman between 18 and 29 years old who had recovered from COVID-19.

The rearrangement uses TRBV10-3 and TRBJ1-2; D is perhaps TRBD1 (5 bases). V lost 4 bases and J lost 2, with 8 bases in between. The CDR3 is 13 residues long. The germline CDR1 and CDR2 sequences are ENHRY and SYGVKD. For the CDR3, the DNA is TGTGCCATCAGTGGGGAGGGGAACTATGGCTACACCTTC. Translating gives CAISGEGNYGYTF.

This clone occurred once. This chain connects TRBV5-4 to TRBJ2-2; 8 bases match TRBD2. The CDR3 is made up of 14 amino acids. Per the germline V gene, CDR1 is SGHNT and CDR2 is YYREEE (reference sequence). The V gene end was trimmed by 4 bases and the J gene end by 6 bases; junction bases not matched to a gene: 5. The CDR3 sequence: CASSPPGGAGELFF. The CDR3 nucleotides are TGTGCCAGCAGCCCTCCCGGGGGGGCCGGGGAGCTGTTTTTT.

The CDR3 DNA reads as TGTGCCACCAGTGACTCACGCAGGGGGCGGTTCAATGAGCAGTTCTTC. It translates to CATSDSRRGRFNEQFF. V is TRBV24-1 and J is TRBJ2-1, with TRBD1 matching 8 bases. In germline, CDR1 is KGHDR, CDR2 SFDVKD. The CDR3 totals 16 residues. Unmatched junction bases numbered 10, after V lost 4 bases and J lost 6 bases.

The J gene is TRBJ1-3, the V gene TRBV2; possibly TRBD1 for D (5 bases). Trimming left V 3 bases short and J 1 base short, with 10 bases between. This CDR3 has 15 residues. The germline gives CDR1 SNHLY, CDR2 FYNNEI. CDR3: CASSEGGASGNTIYF. CDR3 nucleotide sequence: TGTGCCAGCAGTGAGGGAGGGGCTTCTGGAAACACCATATATTTT.

The gene calls are TRBV27 and TRBJ2-7; TRBD1 matches at 8 bases. V lost 5 bases and J lost 3; bases outside the gene matches: 9. Germline lookup yields CDR1 MNHEY and CDR2 SMNVEV (reference sequence). CDR3 length: 15 residues. The CDR3 is CASSIRDRLNYEQYF. DNA of the CDR3: TGTGCCAGCAGTATCCGGGACAGGTTAAACTACGAGCAGTACTTC.

The gene calls are TRBV13 and TRBJ2-1; 7 bases fit TRBD2. J was trimmed by 4 bases and V by 5 bases; bases with no gene match: 11. CDR3 length equals 16 residues. CDR1 and CDR2 from the germline V gene are PRHDT and FYEKMQ (reference sequence). The CDR3 DNA reads as TGTGCCAGCAGCCCTAAACTAGGGAGGGCTTACAATGAGCAGTTCTTC. It specifies CASSPKLGRAYNEQFF. The variable domain in full, with the rest retrieved from reference TRBV13 and TRBJ2-1, is AAGVIQSPRHLIKEKRETATLKCYPIPRHDTVYWYQQGPGQDPQFLISFYEKMQSDKGSIPDRFSAQQFSDYHSELNMSSLELGDSALYFCASSPKLGRAYNEQFFGPGTRLTVL.

The chain joins TRBV2 to TRBJ1-4; the D is unclear. This CDR3 contains 13 residues. Per the germline V gene, CDR1 is SNHLY and CDR2 is FYNNEI. V lost 3 bases and J lost 8, with 10 bases in between. The CDR3 bases are TGTGCCAGCAGTGACCCTATCAAGGAAAAACTGTTTTTT. It specifies CASSDPIKEKLFF. Combining the CDR3 with reference TRBV2 and TRBJ1-4 gives the whole variable domain EPEVTQTPSHQVTQMGQEVILRCVPISNHLYFYWYRQILGQKVEFLVSFYNNEISEKSEIFDDQFSVERPDGSNFTLKIRSTKLEDSAMYFCASSDPIKEKLFFGSGTQLSVL.

J is TRBJ2-7 and V is TRBV19, with 8 bases matching TRBD1. V lost 2 bases, J lost 5 bases, and 8 bases stayed unmatched. The length of the CDR3 is 15 residues. Germline V CDR1 and CDR2: LNHDA, SQIVND (reference sequence). CDR3 region: CASSILSDRVHEQYF. The CDR3 region has the DNA TGTGCCAGTAGTATACTTTCGGACAGGGTCCACGAGCAGTACTTC.

The rearrangement uses TRBV7-2 and TRBJ2-3, with 8 bases that match TRBD2. Trimming at V came to 5 bases and at J to 2 bases, leaving 15 bases not matched to a gene. Germline-derived CDR1 and CDR2 are SGHTA and FQGNSA. CDR3 length: 18 amino acids. CDR3 amino acids: CASSEGLGSLFNTDTQYF. The CDR3 coding sequence is TGTGCCAGCAGCGAGGGACTAGGGTCCCTCTTCAACACAGATACGCAGTATTTT.

The chain couples TRBV19 to TRBJ1-4, with no clear D. V dropped 4 bases and J dropped 7 bases, with 10 bases sitting between them. Germline values: CDR1 LNHDA, CDR2 SQIVND (reference sequence). The CDR3 is made up of 13 amino acids. The CDR3 region has the DNA TGTGCCAGTAGTACTCCTTTCGTTGAAAAACTGTTTTTT. Protein product: CASSTPFVEKLFF.

This clone was counted once. This sequence joins TRBV5-8 and TRBJ2-3, with 10 bases fitting TRBD2. CDR1 is SGHTS and CDR2 is YDEGEE in the germline V gene. The CDR3 spans 17 residues. The ends lost 5 bases at V and 4 bases at J; junction bases unmatched: 13. The CDR3 sequence: CASSQQLAGAQSDTQYF. CDR3 nucleotides: TGTGCCAGCAGTCAACAGCTAGCGGGGGCCCAATCAGATACGCAGTATTTT. Full variable domain (outside the CDR3, taken from reference TRBV5-8 and TRBJ2-3): EAGVTQSPTHLIKTRGQQATLRCSPISGHTSVYWYQQALGLGLQFLLWYDEGEERNRGNFPPRFSGRQFPNYSSELNVNALELEDSALYLCASSQQLAGAQSDTQYFGPGTRLTVL.

The chain recombines TRBV3-1 (or the pseudogene TRBV3-2) with TRBJ1-1; 7 bases fit TRBD1. With V trimmed by 4 bases and J by 11 bases, 10 bases remained unmatched. CDR1 is LGHDT and CDR2 is YNNKEL in the germline V gene (reference sequence). The CDR3 length is 13 residues. CDR3: CASSPQGPLSAFF. CDR3 bases: TGTGCCAGCAGCCCACAGGGGCCTCTGTCTGCTTTCTTT.

The V and J genes are TRBV7-9 and TRBJ2-3; possibly TRBD1 for D (5 bases). The CDR3 sequence is 14 residues long. Germline V gives CDR1 SEHNR, CDR2 FQNEAQ (reference sequence). With 5 bases removed from V and 2 bases from J, the gap between germline ends came to 11 bases. The CDR3 bases are TGTGCCAGCAGCATCTCAGGGCTCACAGATACGCAGTATTTT. It codes for CASSISGLTDTQYF.

The rearrangement links TRBV19 to TRBJ1-1; TRBD1 matches at 9 bases. Germline CDR1 is LNHDA and CDR2 is SQIVND (reference sequence). The CDR3 runs to 16 residues. After removal of 5 bases from V and 0 bases from J, the junction contained 7 bases not matched to a gene. The CDR3 region is CASSPRTGAMNTEAFF. CDR3 bases: TGTGCCAGTAGTCCCCGGACAGGGGCGATGAACACTGAAGCTTTCTTT.

This clone was recorded at least ten times. This sequence joins TRBV30 and TRBJ1-6; a weak D match, TRBD1 (6 bases). The germline V and J ends were trimmed by 3 bases and 0 bases, with 18 bases remaining between them. The CDR3 sequence is 18 residues long. CDR1 and CDR2 from the germline V gene are GTSNPN and SVGIG (reference sequence). CDR3 in DNA: TGTGCCTGGAGGGCGACGTGGACAGCGAGCTCCTATAATTCACCCCTCCACTTT. It encodes CAWRATWTASSYNSPLHF.

In this sample, this clone turned up once. This chain joins TRBV7-3 and TRBJ2-3; 8 bases fit TRBD2. Trimming at V came to 6 bases and at J to 1 base, leaving 3 bases not matched to a gene. Germline lookup yields CDR1 SGHTA and CDR2 FQGTGA. There are 14 residues in the CDR3. The CDR3, as DNA: TGTGCCAGCAGATCTAGCGGGCGCACAGATACGCAGTATTTT. This sequence encodes CASRSSGRTDTQYF.

V is TRBV28 and J is TRBJ1-2; D gene unclear. Germline V lookup: CDR1 MDHEN, CDR2 SYDVKM. This CDR3 spans 13 amino acids. Trimming removed 0 bases from V and 6 bases from J, with 8 bases in between. The CDR3 loop is CASSLWPVDGYTF. The CDR3 DNA reads TGTGCCAGCAGTTTATGGCCGGTCGATGGCTACACCTTC.

This clone came up a few times. This chain links TRBV7-9 with TRBJ1-1; D is unclear. The length of the CDR3 is 11 residues. V gave up 5 bases and J gave up 3 bases, with 4 bases separating them. CDR1 and CDR2 from the germline V gene are SEHNR and FQNEAQ (reference sequence). The CDR3 DNA reads as TGTGCCAGCAGCCAGGACACTGAAGCTTTCTTT. Protein product: CASSQDTEAFF.

The V and J genes are TRBV4-3 and TRBJ2-7; no reliable D call. The germline gives CDR1 LGHNA, CDR2 YSLEER. The V gene lost 0 bases and the J gene lost 3 bases, with 12 bases spanning the gap. The CDR3 totals 15 residues. In DNA form, the CDR3 reads TGCGCCAGCAGCCAAGAGGTGGGCGATCTCTACGAGCAGTACTTC. The encoded protein is CASSQEVGDLYEQYF.

The CDR3 DNA reads TGTGCTAGTGGTTTCGGGGATACGCAGTATTTT. Its protein product is CASGFGDTQYF. The chain employs TRBV12-5 and TRBJ2-3; D is ambiguous. The V end lost 3 bases, the J end lost 6 bases, and 4 bases lay between the germline ends. This CDR3 contains 11 residues. The germline V gene encodes CDR1 LGHNT and CDR2 FRNRAP. The full variable domain, its missing parts supplied by reference TRBV12-5 and TRBJ2-3, is DARVTQTPRHKVTEMGQEVTMRCQPILGHNTVFWYRQTMMQGLELLAYFRNRAPLDDSGMPKDRFSAEMPDATLATLKIQPSEPRDSAVYFCASGFGDTQYFGPGTRLTVL.

CDR3 loop: CASSVAGANSPLHF. The CDR3 nucleotides are TGTGCCAGCAGCGTGGCAGGGGCAAATTCACCCCTCCACTTT. The chain employs TRBV9 and TRBJ1-6, with a possible D match to TRBD1 (6 bases). CDR1 SGDLS and CDR2 YYNGEE come from the germline V gene. The CDR3 spans 14 residues. V was cut by 2 bases and J by 7 bases, with 10 bases left in between.

The V gene is TRBV5-5, the J gene TRBJ1-1; D remains unclear. Germline V gene sequence: CDR1 SGHKS, CDR2 YYEKEE (reference sequence). This CDR3 region has 15 residues. V was shortened by 4 bases and J by 3 bases, with 16 bases between the two germline ends. This CDR3 is CASSGIERPHTEAFF. DNA for the CDR3: TGTGCCAGCAGCGGCATTGAGAGGCCTCACACTGAAGCTTTCTTT.

The V gene is TRBV27, the J gene TRBJ2-7, with 8 bases fitting TRBD1. The CDR3 consists of 18 residues. V lost 1 base and J lost 1; bases outside the gene matches: 12. Germline CDR1 MNHEY, CDR2 SMNVEV (reference sequence). Here the CDR3 reads CASSLLEPAGGASYEQYF. CDR3 nucleotide sequence: TGTGCCAGCAGTTTATTAGAGCCGGCAGGGGGCGCGTCCTACGAGCAGTACTTC.

The V gene is TRBV14, the J gene TRBJ2-2, with unresolved D. Germline-derived CDR1 and CDR2 are SGHDN and FVKESK. The CDR3 has 13 residues. V was shortened by 4 bases and J by 6 bases, with 9 bases between the two germline ends. CDR3 residues: CASSLISPGELFF. DNA for the CDR3: TGTGCCAGCAGCCTTATCTCTCCCGGGGAGCTGTTTTTT.

The rearrangement joins TRBV19 to TRBJ1-1; tentative D call: TRBD1 (6 bases). Trimming took 6 bases from V and 10 from J, leaving 18 bases between them. The CDR3 runs 13 residues. Per germline, CDR1 LNHDA and CDR2 SQIVND (reference sequence). CDR3: CASSTDRRRGAFF. In DNA form, the CDR3 reads TGTGCCAGTAGCACGGACAGACGCCGAGGAGCTTTCTTT. The variable domain in full, with the rest retrieved from reference TRBV19 and TRBJ1-1, is DGGITQSPKYLFRKEGQNVTLSCEQNLNHDAMYWYRQDPGQGLRLIYYSQIVNDFQKGDIAEGYSVSREKKESFPLTVTSAQKNPTAFYLCASSTDRRRGAFFGQGTRLTVV.

The V and J genes are TRBV10-2 and TRBJ2-1, with 10 bases that match TRBD2. V trimming: 6 bases; J trimming: 1 base; junction bases outside the gene matches: 3. Germline assignment: CDR1 WSHSY and CDR2 SAAADI. This CDR3 comprises 15 residues. The chain's CDR3 is CASSASGSSYNEQFF. In DNA form, the CDR3 reads TGCGCCAGCAGCGCTAGCGGGAGTTCCTACAATGAGCAGTTCTTC.

The chain recombines TRBV3-1 (or the pseudogene TRBV3-2) with TRBJ2-3; 16 nucleotides align to TRBD2. The CDR3 spans 16 residues. V was pared by 4 bases and J by 5 bases, with 3 bases of the junction left unmatched. From germline, CDR1 is LGHDT and CDR2 YNNKEL (reference sequence). The DNA for the CDR3 is TGTGCCAGCAGCCCGGGACTAGCGGGAGGGTTAGATACGCAGTATTTT. It encodes CASSPGLAGGLDTQYF.

In its sample, this clone was seen a few times. The chain recombines TRBV7-9 with TRBJ2-1; 10 bases line up with TRBD2. V gave up 5 bases and J gave up 10 bases; unmatched junction bases: 5. Germline V gene lookup returns CDR1 SEHNR and CDR2 FQNEAQ (reference sequence). The CDR3 is 13 amino acids. CDR3 sequence: CASSGSLAGEQFF. The CDR3, as DNA: TGTGCCAGCAGCGGGTCACTAGCGGGGGAGCAGTTCTTC.